A selection of T cell receptor beta chains follows, all from one sample in a study of blood T cell repertoires in COVID-19. The repertoire was sequenced with immunoSEQ multiplex PCR; TCRdb's copy has only in-frame clones and lacks some. The profile shows a few hundred thousand clones, around 84% of them singletons. The sequenced sample consisted of PBMCs or T cells enriched from blood (not recorded which). The source of these receptors is a man between 40 and 49 years old who had recovered from COVID-19. CDR3s include the opening cysteine and the closing phenylalanine or tryptophan. The D gene is left open where the match is weak. Where a row states a size, it is once, few, many or the class of an expanded clone; other rows omit it.

few,TRBJ2-7,-,TRBV19,CASSIVGSSSYEQYF,TGTGCCAGTAGTATAGTGGGCAGCAGCTCCTACGAGCAGTACTTC
-,TRBJ2-2,-,TRBV12-5,CASGPAGQTNTGELFF,TGTGCTAGTGGACCGGCCGGACAGACTAACACCGGGGAGCTGTTTTTT
-,TRBJ1-1,-,TRBV9,CASRAAEFGTEAFF,TGTGCCAGCAGAGCCGCTGAGTTCGGCACTGAAGCTTTCTTT
-,TRBJ2-1,-,TRBV24-1,CATSDLRSDSYNEQFF,TGTGCCACCAGTGATTTGCGCTCAGACTCCTACAATGAGCAGTTCTTC
-,TRBJ2-1,-,TRBV24-1,CATSAPGRNEQFF,TGTGCCACCAGTGCTCCGGGGAGGAATGAGCAGTTCTTC
-,TRBJ2-1,-,TRBV6-6,CASGEPNNEQFF,TGTGCCAGCGGAGAGCCCAACAATGAGCAGTTCTTC
-,TRBJ1-5,-,TRBV12-5,CASGLGANSNQPQHF,TGTGCTAGTGGTTTGGGGGCAAATAGCAATCAGCCCCAGCATTTT
few,TRBJ1-2,-,TRBV6-5,CASTVRGGNYGYTF,TGTGCCAGCACCGTCCGGGGAGGGAACTATGGCTACACCTTC
-,TRBJ2-2,-,TRBV6-4,CASSDSSANTGELFF,TGTGCCAGCAGTGACTCTAGCGCGAACACCGGGGAGCTGTTTTTT
few,TRBJ2-3,TRBD1,TRBV7-2,CASSLPTGADTQYF,TGTGCCAGCAGCCTACCGACAGGGGCCGATACGCAGTATTTT
-,TRBJ2-7,TRBD2,TRBV11-2,CASSLIRTSGRRRYEQYF,TGTGCCAGCAGCTTAATTCGGACTAGCGGGAGGCGGCGCTACGAGCAGTACTTC
once,TRBJ1-3,-,TRBV6-5,CASSSLEGYTIYF,TGTGCCAGCAGTTCTTTGGAGGGATACACCATATATTTT
-,TRBJ1-2,TRBD1,TRBV27,CASSPGGIYGYTF,TGTGCCAGCAGTCCAGGGGGGATCTATGGCTACACCTTC
once,TRBJ1-2,-,TRBV7-9,CASTLGGDSRYGYTF,TGTGCCAGCACCCTGGGAGGAGACAGCCGCTATGGCTACACCTTC
-,TRBJ1-6,-,TRBV9,CASSRGDSPLHF,TGTGCCAGCAGCCGGGGGGATTCACCCCTCCACTTT
-,TRBJ2-5,-,TRBV29-1,CSVEGRVETQYF,TGCAGCGTTGAAGGGAGGGTAGAGACCCAGTACTTC
-,TRBJ2-1,TRBD2,TRBV7-6,CASSLPAGGGDEQFF,TGTGCCAGCAGCTTGCCGGCGGGAGGTGGGGATGAGCAGTTCTTC
-,TRBJ2-5,TRBD2,TRBV18,CASSPTLAGGLETQYF,TGTGCCAGCTCACCAACACTAGCGGGAGGGCTTGAGACCCAGTACTTC
few,TRBJ2-7,-,TRBV2,CASSVVGSEQYF,TGTGCCAGCAGTGTAGTAGGGAGCGAGCAGTACTTC
-,TRBJ2-1,TRBD2,TRBV3-1/TRBV3-2,CASSPQKAGGYNEQFF,TGTGCCAGCAGCCCCCAAAAAGCGGGAGGGTACAATGAGCAGTTCTTC
-,TRBJ2-3,-,TRBV19,CASSPLRTTDTQYF,TGTGCCAGTAGTCCCCTGAGAACCACAGATACGCAGTATTTT
-,TRBJ2-1,-,TRBV5-1,CASSWGPEGNQQFF,TGCGCCAGCAGCTGGGGGCCCGAGGGGAACCAGCAGTTCTTC
-,TRBJ1-2,TRBD1,TRBV5-1,CASRGQGGGYTF,TGCGCCAGCCGGGGACAGGGAGGTGGCTACACCTTC
-,TRBJ2-4,TRBD2,TRBV11-2,CASSFTGQNSGRTQNIQYF,TGTGCCAGCAGCTTCACCGGGCAAAATAGCGGGAGGACACAAAACATTCAGTACTTC
-,TRBJ2-4,TRBD2,TRBV7-9,CASSLASGAAKNIQYF,TGTGCCAGCAGCTTAGCTAGCGGGGCCGCCAAAAACATTCAGTACTTC
few,TRBJ2-1,TRBD2,TRBV19,CASSASGRFGNKQFF,TGTGCCAGTAGCGCTAGCGGGAGGTTCGGCAATAAGCAGTTCTTC
once,TRBJ2-2,-,TRBV10-3,CAISTRGAGELFF,TGTGCCATCAGTACCAGGGGTGCCGGGGAGCTGTTTTTT
-,TRBJ1-4,TRBD1,TRBV5-1,CASSFTGAGEKLFF,TGCGCCAGCAGCTTTACAGGGGCGGGTGAAAAACTGTTTTTT
-,TRBJ2-3,-,TRBV30,CAWSSGVPDTQYF,TGTGCCTGGAGTTCGGGAGTTCCAGATACGCAGTATTTT
-,TRBJ2-2,TRBD2,TRBV18,CASSPVPAGVAGELFF,TGTGCCAGCTCACCAGTTCCAGCGGGAGTCGCCGGGGAGCTGTTTTTT
few,TRBJ1-3,-,TRBV3-1/TRBV3-2,CASSQITRVGSGNTIYF,TGTGCCAGCAGCCAAATTACGAGGGTGGGGTCTGGAAACACCATATATTTT
few,TRBJ2-3,-,TRBV10-1,CASSESAATTSTDTQYF,TGCGCCAGCAGTGAGTCGGCGGCGACTACTAGCACAGATACGCAGTATTTT
-,TRBJ2-1,-,TRBV2,CASRGGPLTYNEQFF,TGTGCCAGCAGAGGAGGGCCCCTCACTTACAATGAGCAGTTCTTC
-,TRBJ1-5,-,TRBV5-4,CASSSGGVRQPQHF,TGTGCCAGCAGTTCGGGGGGGGTGAGGCAGCCCCAGCATTTT
-,TRBJ2-1,TRBD2,TRBV7-2,CASSLFAGVYNEQFF,TGTGCCAGCAGCTTATTTGCGGGAGTTTACAATGAGCAGTTCTTC
-,TRBJ2-7,-,TRBV7-9,CASSLLEDYEQYF,TGTGCCAGCAGCTTATTAGAGGATTACGAGCAGTACTTC
-,TRBJ1-3,-,TRBV7-9,CASSFGNTIYF,TGTGCCAGCAGCTTCGGGAACACCATATATTTT
-,TRBJ2-2,TRBD2,TRBV2,CASTPGLAATGELFF,TGTGCCAGCACCCCGGGACTAGCGGCCACCGGGGAGCTGTTTTTT
-,TRBJ1-2,TRBD1,TRBV6-1,CASSEAQTGDGYTF,TGTGCCAGCAGTGAGGCGCAAACAGGGGATGGCTACACCTTC
-,TRBJ2-1,TRBD2,TRBV7-8,CASSLGRKTSGTKSSYNEQFF,TGTGCCAGCAGCTTAGGCCGTAAGACTAGCGGGACCAAGAGCTCCTACAATGAGCAGTTCTTC
-,TRBJ1-5,-,TRBV4-1,CASSQDLQGPRRNQPQHF,TGCGCCAGCAGCCAAGACTTACAGGGCCCGCGCCGCAATCAGCCCCAGCATTTT